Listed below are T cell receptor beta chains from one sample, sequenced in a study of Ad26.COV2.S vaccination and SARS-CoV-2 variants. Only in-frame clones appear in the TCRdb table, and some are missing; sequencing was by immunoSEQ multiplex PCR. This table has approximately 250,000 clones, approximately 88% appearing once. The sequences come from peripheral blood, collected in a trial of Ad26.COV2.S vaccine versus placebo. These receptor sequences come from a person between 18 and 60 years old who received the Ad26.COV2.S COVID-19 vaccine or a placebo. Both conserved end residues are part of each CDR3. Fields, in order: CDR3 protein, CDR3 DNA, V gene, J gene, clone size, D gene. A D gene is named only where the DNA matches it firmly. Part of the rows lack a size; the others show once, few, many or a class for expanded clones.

CASRREGGDGYTF,TGTGCCAGCAGAAGGGAGGGCGGGGATGGCTACACCTTC,TRBV2,TRBJ1-2,NA,NA
CAWIDLLSGNTIYF,TGTGCCTGGATAGATCTCCTCTCTGGAAACACCATATATTTT,TRBV30,TRBJ1-3,NA,NA
CSVGGLAGGPAQYF,TGCAGCGTTGGAGGACTAGCGGGGGGGCCGGCCCAGTACTTC,TRBV29-1,TRBJ2-5,NA,TRBD2
CASSLSRLLETGPGNTIYF,TGCGCCAGCAGCTTGTCCCGACTACTAGAGACAGGGCCCGGAAACACCATATATTTT,TRBV5-1,TRBJ1-3,NA,TRBD1
CASSQGGSRATNEKLFF,TGCGCCAGCAGCCAAGGAGGGAGTAGGGCAACTAATGAAAAACTGTTTTTT,TRBV4-3,TRBJ1-4,NA,NA
CASSPGTDWNSNQPQHF,TGTGCCAGCTCACCTGGAACGGACTGGAATAGCAATCAGCCCCAGCATTTT,TRBV18,TRBJ1-5,NA,NA
CASSFRMNTEAFF,TGTGCCAGCAGTTTTCGGATGAACACTGAAGCTTTCTTT,TRBV6-2/TRBV6-3,TRBJ1-1,NA,NA
CSVPTRGTGRKTQYF,TGCAGCGTTCCCACCCGCGGGACAGGGAGGAAGACCCAGTACTTC,TRBV29-1,TRBJ2-5,NA,TRBD1
CASSSTSGLYNEQFF,TGTGCCAGCAGCTCGACTAGCGGACTGTACAATGAGCAGTTCTTC,TRBV7-9,TRBJ2-1,NA,TRBD2
CASSVGTIQGYEQYF,TGTGCCAGCAGCGTAGGGACTATCCAGGGCTACGAGCAGTACTTC,TRBV9,TRBJ2-7,few,NA
CAIRQGYEQYF,TGTGCCATCAGACAGGGATACGAGCAGTACTTC,TRBV10-3,TRBJ2-7,NA,NA
CASSPKGRYSPLHF,TGTGCCAGCAGCCCCAAGGGGAGATACTCACCCCTCCACTTT,TRBV7-9,TRBJ1-6,NA,NA
CAISDQNYGYTF,TGTGCCATCAGTGACCAGAACTATGGCTACACCTTC,TRBV10-3,TRBJ1-2,NA,NA
CASSLGGLGTEAFF,TGTGCCAGCAGCTTGGGGGGGTTAGGGACTGAAGCTTTCTTT,TRBV11-3,TRBJ1-1,NA,NA
CASGSGTTPGYTF,TGTGCCAGCGGCTCCGGGACAACACCCGGCTACACCTTC,TRBV6-5,TRBJ1-2,NA,NA
CASSHFLKGRGGYNSPLHF,TGCGCCAGCAGCCACTTTCTAAAGGGCCGGGGGGGGTATAATTCACCCCTCCACTTT,TRBV4-1,TRBJ1-6,NA,NA